This TCR beta chain is drawn from a study of response to subunit inactivated influenza vaccine. The CDR3 totals 15 residues. Trimming cost V 3 bases and J 8 bases; bases outside gene matches: 10. In germline, CDR1 is SGHRS, CDR2 YFSETQ. TCRdb itself ran the RT-PCR reads through MiXCR, one entry per CDR3 protein. Among approximately 570,000 distinct CDR3 sequences, 7.6% were seen once, and the ten largest hold 10% to 15%. This clonotype was detected only a few times. No antigen is known for it. Overall study findings and caveats: It was suggested by the authors that few new T cells are recruited by each seasonal influenza vaccination.

This chain uses TRBV5-1 with TRBJ2-1; 8 bases map to TRBD2. This receptor was identified in a man aged 50-75 years who received an inactivated influenza vaccine. Sequencing used PBMCs from blood, obtained around 2 years after vaccination. The CDR3 bases are TGCGCCAGCAGCTCGAGCGGGGGATCCGATCATGAGCAGTTCTTC. It translates to CASSSSGGSDHEQFF.